The 19 T cell receptor beta chains reported below all come from one sample, sequenced in a study of CD8 T cells in ankylosing spondylitis. Study-wide points: Apparently characteristic of ankylosing spondylitis blood was a TCR beta motif (roughly eight highly homologous variants).

In TCRdb, the 5' RACE reads were re-called with MiXCR into one record per CDR3 protein. The table records about 220,000 distinct CDR3 sequences, around 7.9% of them present only once. For these receptors, no antigen is known. Source material: blood, either unsorted or a sorted T cell fraction (not recorded which). The source is a male donor with ankylosing spondylitis.

This clonotype appeared many times. V is TRBV6-1 and J is TRBJ2-1, with a weak D call TRBD2 (6 bases). The CDR3 covers 14 residues. Between the trimmed V and J ends, which lost 7 bases and 5 bases, there was a span of 15 bases. Germline CDR1 is MNHNS and CDR2 is SASEGT. As DNA, the CDR3 is TGTGCCAGCACGCGCGCGGGGTATGACAATGAGCAGTTCTTC. Translated: CASTRAGYDNEQFF.

This clonotype was counted many times. The chain employs TRBV27 and TRBJ2-7; weak D call: TRBD1 (6 bases). V was pared by 0 bases and J by 3 bases, with 15 bases between. The germline V gene has CDR1 MNHEY and CDR2 SMNVEV (reference sequence). The CDR3 runs to 16 residues. This CDR3 reads CASSLSGAAVLYEQYF. CDR3 DNA: TGTGCCAGCAGTTTATCGGGGGCCGCAGTTCTCTACGAGCAGTACTTC.

This clonotype was found many times. The gene calls are TRBV5-1 and TRBJ2-7; TRBD2 aligns across 13 bases. Germline V lookup: CDR1 SGHRS, CDR2 YFSETQ. The CDR3 has 15 amino acids. The ends lost 5 bases at V and 5 bases at J; junction bases unmatched: 7. CDR3 loop: CASRGTSGVLHEQYF. The CDR3 region has the DNA TGCGCCAGCAGAGGGACTAGCGGGGTCCTCCACGAGCAGTACTTC.

This clonotype showed up just a few times. The chain uses TRBV19 and TRBJ1-5; 11 positions match TRBD1. CDR3 size: 15 residues. V was clipped by 6 bases and J by 5 bases; unmatched bases: 6. Germline V gene lookup returns CDR1 LNHDA and CDR2 SQIVND (reference sequence). The CDR3 reads CASSIWDRGDQPQHF. CDR3 in DNA: TGTGCCAGTAGCATTTGGGACAGGGGGGATCAGCCCCAGCATTTT.

This clonotype was counted ten times or more. For the CDR3, the DNA is TGCAGTGCTAGCGCTGTGCGGGGCTCCTACGAGCAGTACTTC. Encoded protein: CSASAVRGSYEQYF. The chain combines TRBV20-1 with TRBJ2-7; perhaps TRBD2 as D (6 bases). CDR3 length equals 14 residues. Germline V gene sequence: CDR1 DFQATT, CDR2 SNEGSKA (reference sequence). The V and J ends lost 3 bases and 0 bases respectively, with 12 bases between them.

This clonotype was counted ten times or more. The J gene is TRBJ2-3, the V gene TRBV25-1; D call uncertain. Germline lookup yields CDR1 MGHDK and CDR2 SYGVNS. The length of the CDR3 is 14 residues. V dropped 4 bases and J dropped 3 bases, with 11 bases sitting between them. DNA of the CDR3: TGTGCCAGCAGTGCCCACAGAACGACAGATACGCAGTATTTT. It specifies CASSAHRTTDTQYF.

At least ten counts were recorded for this clonotype. The chain recombines TRBV10-3 with TRBJ2-1; D ambiguous. Germline CDR1 ENHRY, CDR2 SYGVKD. The V gene lost 3 bases and the J gene lost 6 bases, with 9 bases spanning the gap. There are 13 residues in the CDR3. CDR3 sequence: CAISDKTSNEQFF. The CDR3 DNA reads TGTGCCATCAGTGACAAGACCAGCAATGAGCAGTTCTTC.

This clonotype was observed many times. This chain connects TRBV11-2 to TRBJ1-2; D is ambiguous. V was trimmed by 3 bases and J by 1 base, leaving 6 bases between them. This CDR3 is 13 amino acids long. Germline-derived CDR1 and CDR2 are SGHAT and FQNNGV. CDR3 region: CASSFASNYGYTF. In nucleotides, the CDR3 is TGTGCCAGCAGCTTCGCCAGTAACTATGGCTACACCTTC.

This clonotype was observed at least ten times. The V call is TRBV29-1, the J call TRBJ2-1, with 8 bases lining up with TRBD2. There are 18 residues in the CDR3. V was pared by 4 bases and J by 7 bases, with 21 bases of the junction left unmatched. The germline gives CDR1 SQVTM, CDR2 ANQGSEA. The CDR3 spells CSVAIRGRVSGIGNEQFF. CDR3 sequence (DNA): TGCAGCGTTGCTATCCGTGGGCGTGTTAGCGGGATAGGGAATGAGCAGTTCTTC.

CDR3 in amino acids: CSDADTQYF. The CDR3 DNA reads as TGCAGCGACGCAGATACGCAGTATTTT. The chain carries TRBV29-1 and TRBJ2-3; D is ambiguous. Per the germline V gene, CDR1 is SQVTM and CDR2 is ANQGSEA. The CDR3 is made up of 9 amino acids. V lost 7 bases to trimming and J lost 4 bases, with 3 bases between them.

V usage is TRBV4-3 and J usage is TRBJ1-5; TRBD1 might be the D (5 bases). Germline V CDR1 and CDR2: LGHNA, YSLEER. With 1 base removed from V and 3 bases from J, the gap between germline ends came to 7 bases. This CDR3 is built from 14 residues. The DNA of the CDR3 is TGCGCCAGCAGCCAAGGAGGGACCAATCAGCCCCAGCATTTT. Translated: CASSQGGTNQPQHF.

This clonotype turned up a few times. The chain combines TRBV23-1 with TRBJ2-1; no definite D call. TRBV23-1 qualifies as an ORF whose function is uncertain. The CDR3 contains 12 residues. Deletions cut 8 bases from V and 6 bases from J, with 11 bases between. The CDR3 nucleotides read TGCGCCAGCGCCCAAGGGTTCAATGAGCAGTTCTTC. Amino acids: CASAQGFNEQFF.

In its sample, this clonotype was seen many times. This chain joins TRBV15 and TRBJ1-6; D might be TRBD1 (5 bases). The V end lost 1 base, the J end lost 9 bases, and 13 bases lay between the germline ends. Germline CDR1 and CDR2: LNHNV and YYDKDF (reference sequence). The CDR3 runs to 15 residues. The CDR3 spells CATSRVAGGISPLHF. The CDR3 DNA is TGTGCCACCAGCAGAGTGGCTGGGGGGATTTCACCCCTCCACTTT.

This clonotype was recorded a few times. This chain connects TRBV7-9 to TRBJ2-7, with a weak D call TRBD2 (6 bases). Germline lookup yields CDR1 SEHNR and CDR2 FQNEAQ (reference sequence). The V end lost 5 bases, the J end lost 0 bases, and 17 bases lay between the germline ends. This CDR3 is 16 amino acids long. The CDR3, as DNA: TGTGCCAGCAGCCCCAGTAGAAGCGGGTACTCCTACGAGCAGTACTTC. Translated: CASSPSRSGYSYEQYF.

The V call is TRBV7-2, the J call TRBJ2-7; D is possibly TRBD2 (7 bases). The CDR3 contains 16 residues. Germline V gene data show CDR1 as SGHTA and CDR2 as FQGNSA. V was trimmed by 1 base and J by 4 bases, leaving 17 bases between them. The CDR3 DNA reads TGTGCCAGCAGCTTAGGTGGGGGGGCGGCCGTTTACGAGCAGTACTTC. It yields the protein CASSLGGGAAVYEQYF.

Only a few counts were recorded for this clonotype. CDR3 region: CATARLGMNEQFF. Written as DNA, the CDR3 is TGTGCCACCGCCCGTCTGGGAATGAATGAGCAGTTCTTC. This chain joins TRBV15 and TRBJ2-1; unclear D gene. Germline V gene data show CDR1 as LNHNV and CDR2 as YYDKDF (reference sequence). CDR3 length: 13 residues. Trimming left V 8 bases short and J 7 bases short, with 15 bases between.

This clonotype came up a few times. The rearrangement links TRBV4-3 to TRBJ2-1; a weak D match, TRBD1 (5 bases). Trimming took 1 base from V and 4 from J, leaving 20 bases between them. Germline V gene data show CDR1 as LGHNA and CDR2 as YSLEER. The CDR3 sequence is 18 residues long. The CDR3 loop reads CASSQASMGPSNYNEQFF. Written as DNA, the CDR3 is TGCGCCAGCAGCCAAGCGTCAATGGGGCCCTCAAATTACAATGAGCAGTTCTTC.

This clonotype was counted only a few times. The V call is TRBV7-2, the J call TRBJ1-1; 8 nucleotides agree with TRBD1. J was trimmed by 6 bases and V by 3 bases; bases with no gene match: 3. Germline V CDR1 and CDR2: SGHTA, FQGNSA. CDR3 length: 13 residues. The CDR3 DNA is TGTGCCAGCAGCTTCGGACAGGGCCCTGAAGCTTTCTTT. Encoded protein: CASSFGQGPEAFF.

This clonotype was counted ten times or more. The V gene is TRBV27, the J gene TRBJ2-3, with a possible D match to TRBD2 (5 bases). Trimming stripped 2 bases from V and 2 bases from J, with 8 bases between. From germline, CDR1 is MNHEY and CDR2 SMNVEV (reference sequence). This CDR3 spans 14 amino acids. Here the CDR3 DNA reads TGTGCCAGCAGTTTAGCGGGTTTCACAGATACGCAGTATTTT. Encoded protein: CASSLAGFTDTQYF.